What follows describes a single T cell receptor beta chain. The CDR3 covers 14 residues. The V gene end was trimmed by 8 bases and the J gene end by 5 bases; junction bases not matched to a gene: 12. Germline V CDR1 and CDR2: SGHRS, YFSETQ. Researchers amplified the TCR beta CDR3 regions from RNA transcripts. A first-round RT-PCR of the TCR CDR3 used the HTBI primer set. TCRdb analysed the multiplex PCR reads with MiXCR anew, one entry per CDR3 protein. The sample has around 760,000 distinct CDR3 sequences; 35% are singletons. The data are from a study of T cells in Graves' hyperthyroidism and ophthalmopathy. Exclusion criteria comprised uncontrolled infection, other autoimmune disease, pregnancy or lactation.

The sequence came from a woman between 40 and 50 years old with Graves' hyperthyroidism. The chain joins TRBV5-1 to TRBJ2-7, with TRBD2 matching over 8 bases. The source material was blood. The CDR3 region is CASSGVPGGDEQYF. The CDR3 bases are TGCGCCAGTTCCGGGGTCCCGGGAGGGGACGAGCAGTACTTC.